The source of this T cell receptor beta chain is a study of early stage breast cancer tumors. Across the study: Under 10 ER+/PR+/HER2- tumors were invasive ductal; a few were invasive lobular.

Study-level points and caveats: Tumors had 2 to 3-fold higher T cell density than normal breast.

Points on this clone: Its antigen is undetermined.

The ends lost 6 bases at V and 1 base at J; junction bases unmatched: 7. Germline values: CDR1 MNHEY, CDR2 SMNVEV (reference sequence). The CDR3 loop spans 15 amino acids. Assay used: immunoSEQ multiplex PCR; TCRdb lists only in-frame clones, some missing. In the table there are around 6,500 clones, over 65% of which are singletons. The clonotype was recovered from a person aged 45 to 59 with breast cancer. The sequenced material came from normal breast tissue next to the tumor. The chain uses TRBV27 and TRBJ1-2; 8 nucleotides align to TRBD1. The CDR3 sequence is CASSGRGPSNYGYTF. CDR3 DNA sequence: TGTGCCAGCAGCGGCAGGGGGCCTAGTAACTATGGCTACACCTTC.